What follows describes a single T cell receptor (beta chain). These data belong to a study of CD8 T cells in Susac syndrome. After extraction with the RNeasy kit, roughly 0.45 to 1 ug of the RNA was reverse transcribed using random hexamers. TCRdb reanalysed the immunoSEQ multiplex PCR reads using MiXCR and keeps one entry per CDR3 protein. The table records around 270,000 distinct CDR3 sequences, around 91% of them present only once. The CDR3 runs 17 residues. The V gene's germline CDR1 is LNHDA and CDR2 SQIVND (reference sequence). V lost 7 bases, J lost 0 bases, and 7 bases stayed unmatched. The genes are TRBV19 and TRBJ2-6, with 9 bases aligning to TRBD1. The source of this sequence is a human donor with multiple sclerosis. The sequenced material came from CD8+ T cells from PBMCs. This chain's CDR3 is CASNRGLRDSGANVLTF. The CDR3 nucleotides read TGTGCCAGTAACAGGGGGCTCCGGGACTCTGGGGCCAACGTCCTGACTTTC.